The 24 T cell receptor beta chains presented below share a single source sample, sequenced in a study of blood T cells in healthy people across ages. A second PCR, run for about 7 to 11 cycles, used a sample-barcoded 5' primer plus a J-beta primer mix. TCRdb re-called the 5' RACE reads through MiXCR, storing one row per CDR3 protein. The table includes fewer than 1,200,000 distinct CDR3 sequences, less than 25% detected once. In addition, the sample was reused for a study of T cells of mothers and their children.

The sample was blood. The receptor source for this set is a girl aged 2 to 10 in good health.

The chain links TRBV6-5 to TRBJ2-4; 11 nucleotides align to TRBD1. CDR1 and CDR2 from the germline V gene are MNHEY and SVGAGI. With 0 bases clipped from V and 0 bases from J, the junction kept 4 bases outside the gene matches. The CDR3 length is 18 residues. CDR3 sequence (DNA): TGTGCCAGCAGTTACTCGGGACAGGGGGTAGTAGCCAAAAACATTCAGTACTTC. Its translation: CASSYSGQGVVAKNIQYF.

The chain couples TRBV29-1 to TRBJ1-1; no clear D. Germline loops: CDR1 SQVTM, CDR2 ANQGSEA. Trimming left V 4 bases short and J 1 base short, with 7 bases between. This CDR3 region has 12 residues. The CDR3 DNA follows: TGCAGCGTTGTCAGTCAGAACACTGAAGCTTTCTTT. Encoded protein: CSVVSQNTEAFF.

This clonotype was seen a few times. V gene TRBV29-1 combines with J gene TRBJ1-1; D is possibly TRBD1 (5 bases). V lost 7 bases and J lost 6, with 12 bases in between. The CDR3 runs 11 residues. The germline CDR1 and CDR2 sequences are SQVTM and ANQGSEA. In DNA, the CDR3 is TGCAGCGGTTTCCAGGGACCTGAAGCTTTCTTT. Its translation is CSGFQGPEAFF. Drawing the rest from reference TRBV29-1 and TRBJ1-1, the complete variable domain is SAVISQKPSRDICQRGTSLTIQCQVDSQVTMMFWYRQQPGQSLTLIATANQGSEATYESGFVIDKFPISRPNLTFSTLTVSNMSPEDSSIYLCSGFQGPEAFFGQGTRLTVV.

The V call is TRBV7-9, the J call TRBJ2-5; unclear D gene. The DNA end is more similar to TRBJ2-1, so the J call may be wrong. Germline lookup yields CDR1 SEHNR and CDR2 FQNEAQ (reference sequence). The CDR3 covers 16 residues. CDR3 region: CASSHAVRFPNNEQFF. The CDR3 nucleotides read TGTGCCAGCAGCCACGCGGTGAGATTCCCTAACAATGAGCAGTTCTTC.

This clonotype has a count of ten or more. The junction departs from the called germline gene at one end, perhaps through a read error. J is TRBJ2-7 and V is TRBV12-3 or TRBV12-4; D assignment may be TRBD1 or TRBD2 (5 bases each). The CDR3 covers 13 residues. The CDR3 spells CASSFGASYEQYF. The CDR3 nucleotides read TGCGCCAGCAGCTTCGGGGCTAGCTACGAGCAGTACTTC.

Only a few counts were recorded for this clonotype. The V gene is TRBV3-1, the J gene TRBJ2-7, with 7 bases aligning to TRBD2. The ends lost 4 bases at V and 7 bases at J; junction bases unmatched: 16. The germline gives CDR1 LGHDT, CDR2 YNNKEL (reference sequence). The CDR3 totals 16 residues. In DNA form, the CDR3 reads TGTGCCAGCAGCCTCCTCCCGGCGTCTAGCGGAAGGGAGCAGTACTTC. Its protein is CASSLLPASSGREQYF.

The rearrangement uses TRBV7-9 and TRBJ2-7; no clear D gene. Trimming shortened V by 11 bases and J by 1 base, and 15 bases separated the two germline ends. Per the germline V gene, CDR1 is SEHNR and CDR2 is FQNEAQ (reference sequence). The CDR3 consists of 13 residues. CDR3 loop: CALEEGLSYEQYF. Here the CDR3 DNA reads TGTGCCCTCGAGGAAGGGCTTTCCTACGAGCAGTACTTC.

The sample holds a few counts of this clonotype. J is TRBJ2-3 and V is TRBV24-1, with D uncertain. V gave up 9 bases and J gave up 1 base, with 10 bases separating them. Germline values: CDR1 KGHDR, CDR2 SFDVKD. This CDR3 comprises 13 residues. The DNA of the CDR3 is TGTGCCACCGGTCCAAAAGGCACAGATACGCAGTATTTT. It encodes CATGPKGTDTQYF.

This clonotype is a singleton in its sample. The CDR3 DNA reads as TGTGCCAGCAGCCAAGATAGGAGTAGGGTTCGTGGCTACACCTTC. Its protein is CASSQDRSRVRGYTF. The chain is built from TRBV3-1 and TRBJ1-2, with D unresolved. CDR1 LGHDT and CDR2 YNNKEL come from the germline V gene (reference sequence). The V gene lost 0 bases and the J gene lost 7 bases, with 15 bases spanning the gap. The CDR3 length is 15 residues.

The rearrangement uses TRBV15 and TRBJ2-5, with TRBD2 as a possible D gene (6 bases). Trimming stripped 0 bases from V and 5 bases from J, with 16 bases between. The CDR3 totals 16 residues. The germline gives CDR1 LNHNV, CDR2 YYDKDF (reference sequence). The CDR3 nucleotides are TGTGCCACCAGCAGAGATCCTACTAGCTCGTATGAGACCCAGTACTTC. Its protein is CATSRDPTSSYETQYF.

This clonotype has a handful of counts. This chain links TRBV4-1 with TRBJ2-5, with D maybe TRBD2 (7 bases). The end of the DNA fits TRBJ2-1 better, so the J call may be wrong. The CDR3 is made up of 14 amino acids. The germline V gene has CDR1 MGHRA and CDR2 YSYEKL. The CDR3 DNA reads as TGCGCCAGCAACGGGGGGCGGGAATGGAATGAGCAGTTCTTC. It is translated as CASNGGREWNEQFF.

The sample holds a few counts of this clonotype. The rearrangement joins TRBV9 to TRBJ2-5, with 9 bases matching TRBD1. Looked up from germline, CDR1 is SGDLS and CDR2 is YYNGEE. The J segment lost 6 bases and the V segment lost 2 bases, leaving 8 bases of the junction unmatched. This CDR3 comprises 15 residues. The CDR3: CASSVDGQGSKTQYF. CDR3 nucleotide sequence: TGTGCCAGCAGCGTCGATGGACAGGGGTCCAAGACCCAGTACTTC.

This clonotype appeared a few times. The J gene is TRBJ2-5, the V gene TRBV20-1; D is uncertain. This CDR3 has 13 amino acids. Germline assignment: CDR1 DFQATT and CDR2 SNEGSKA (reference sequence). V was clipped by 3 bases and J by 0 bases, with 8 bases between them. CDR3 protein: CSARGRNQETQYF. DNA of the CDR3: TGCAGTGCTAGGGGCAGAAACCAAGAGACCCAGTACTTC.

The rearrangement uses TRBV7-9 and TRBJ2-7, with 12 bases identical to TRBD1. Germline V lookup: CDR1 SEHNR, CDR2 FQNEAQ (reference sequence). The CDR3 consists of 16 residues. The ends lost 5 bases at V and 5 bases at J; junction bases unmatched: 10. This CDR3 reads CASSTSWGTGGHEQYF. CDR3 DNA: TGTGCCAGCAGCACCTCATGGGGGACAGGGGGCCACGAGCAGTACTTC.

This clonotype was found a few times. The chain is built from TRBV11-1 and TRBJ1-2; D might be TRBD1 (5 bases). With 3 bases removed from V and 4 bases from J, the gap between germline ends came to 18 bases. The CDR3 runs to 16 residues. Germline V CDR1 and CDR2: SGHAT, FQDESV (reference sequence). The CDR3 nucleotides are TGTGCCAGCAGCTTTGACCAGGGAGCTCTTCCCTATGGCTACACCTTC. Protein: CASSFDQGALPYGYTF.

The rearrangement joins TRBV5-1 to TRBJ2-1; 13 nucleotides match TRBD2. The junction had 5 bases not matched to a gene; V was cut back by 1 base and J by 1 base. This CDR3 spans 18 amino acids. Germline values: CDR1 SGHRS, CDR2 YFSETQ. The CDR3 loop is CASSLKLAGGPSYNEQFF. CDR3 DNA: TGCGCCAGCAGCTTGAAACTAGCGGGGGGGCCGTCCTACAATGAGCAGTTCTTC.

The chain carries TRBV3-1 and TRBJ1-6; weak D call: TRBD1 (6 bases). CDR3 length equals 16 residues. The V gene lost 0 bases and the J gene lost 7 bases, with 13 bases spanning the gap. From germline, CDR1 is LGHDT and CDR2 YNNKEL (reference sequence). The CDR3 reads CASSQEPGQNNSPLHF. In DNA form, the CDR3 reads TGTGCCAGCAGCCAAGAACCAGGACAGAACAATTCACCCCTCCACTTT.

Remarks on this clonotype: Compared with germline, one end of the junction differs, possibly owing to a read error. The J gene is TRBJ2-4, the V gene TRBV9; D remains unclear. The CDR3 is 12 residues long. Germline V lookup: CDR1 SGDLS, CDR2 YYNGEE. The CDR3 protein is CASSGFMNMQYF. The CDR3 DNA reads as TGTGCCAGCAGTGGCTTTATGAACATGCAGTACTTC. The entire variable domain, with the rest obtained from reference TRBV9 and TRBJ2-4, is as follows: DSGVTQTPKHLITATGQRVTLRCSPRSGDLSVYWYQQSLDQGLQFLIQYYNGEERAKGNILERFSAQQFPDLHSELNLSSLELGDSALYFCASSGFMNMQYFGAGTRLSVL.

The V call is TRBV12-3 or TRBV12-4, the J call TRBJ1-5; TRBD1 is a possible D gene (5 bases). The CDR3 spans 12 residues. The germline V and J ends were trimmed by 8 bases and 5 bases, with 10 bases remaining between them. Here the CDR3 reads CASRDGHQPQHF. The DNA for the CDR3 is TGTGCCAGCCGGGACGGCCATCAGCCCCAGCATTTT.

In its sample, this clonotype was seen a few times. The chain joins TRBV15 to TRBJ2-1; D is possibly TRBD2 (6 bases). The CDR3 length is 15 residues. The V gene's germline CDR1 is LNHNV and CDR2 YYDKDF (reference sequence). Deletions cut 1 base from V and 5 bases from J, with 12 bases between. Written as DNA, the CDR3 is TGTGCCACCAGCAGAGGCCTAGCGCGTAACAATGAGCAGTTCTTC. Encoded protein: CATSRGLARNNEQFF.

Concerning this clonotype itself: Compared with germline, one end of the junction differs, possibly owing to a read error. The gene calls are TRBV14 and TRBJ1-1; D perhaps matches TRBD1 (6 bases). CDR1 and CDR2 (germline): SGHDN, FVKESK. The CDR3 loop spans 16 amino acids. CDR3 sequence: CASSPAEGDMNAEAFF. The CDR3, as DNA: TGTGCCAGCAGCCCAGCCGAGGGGGATATGAACGCTGAAGCTTTCTTT.

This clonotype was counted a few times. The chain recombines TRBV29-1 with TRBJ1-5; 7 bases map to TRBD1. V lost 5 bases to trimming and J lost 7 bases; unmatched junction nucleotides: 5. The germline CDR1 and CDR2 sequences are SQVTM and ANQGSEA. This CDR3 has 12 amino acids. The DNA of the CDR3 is TGCAGCGTTTCAGGGGGGGGGCAGCCCCAGCATTTT. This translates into CSVSGGGQPQHF.

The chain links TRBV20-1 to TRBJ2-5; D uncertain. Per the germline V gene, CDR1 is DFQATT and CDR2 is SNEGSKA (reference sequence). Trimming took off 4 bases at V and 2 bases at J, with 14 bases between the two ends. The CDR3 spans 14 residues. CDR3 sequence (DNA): TGCAGTGCTAACCCCCCCTACGGACAAGAGACCCAGTACTTC. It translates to CSANPPYGQETQYF.

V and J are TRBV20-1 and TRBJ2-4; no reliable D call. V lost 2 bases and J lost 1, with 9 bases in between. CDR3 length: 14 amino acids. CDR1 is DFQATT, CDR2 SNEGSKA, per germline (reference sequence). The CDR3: CSARLSLAKNIQYF. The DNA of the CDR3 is TGCAGTGCTAGACTCTCGCTTGCCAAAAACATTCAGTACTTC.